This TCR beta chain was obtained from a study of blood T cell repertoires in COVID-19. Study at large: Acute and convalescent COVID-19 specimens originated in the United States, Italy and Spain.

The CDR3 contains 14 residues. The J segment lost 8 bases and the V segment lost 6 bases, leaving 6 bases of the junction unmatched. Germline V lookup: CDR1 LGHNT, CDR2 FRNRAP. As processed by the authors: Cell counts per sample came from amplifying reference gene primers. Data came from immunoSEQ multiplex PCR; TCRdb stores just in-frame clones and leaves some out. D and trimming were read from the DNA, whereas the V and J calls and clone size are those reported in that table. The sample yields under 300,000 clones, roughly 91% seen once. Participant age was roughly 18 to 90 years, and participants resided in 25 or so US areas. Categorization into cohorts depended on clinical history that participants reported.

This rearrangement joins TRBV12-5 to TRBJ2-3; TRBD2 aligns across 12 bases. The source of this sequence is a man aged 40-49 years who had recovered from COVID-19. Sequencing input: PBMCs or T cells enriched from blood (not recorded which). CDR3 amino acids: CASGTSGSLSTQYF. CDR3 coding DNA: TGTGCTAGTGGGACTAGCGGGAGCCTTAGTACGCAGTATTTT. Full variable domain (remainder filled in from reference TRBV12-5 and TRBJ2-3): DARVTQTPRHKVTEMGQEVTMRCQPILGHNTVFWYRQTMMQGLELLAYFRNRAPLDDSGMPKDRFSAEMPDATLATLKIQPSEPRDSAVYFCASGTSGSLSTQYFGPGTRLTVL.